These 9 T cell receptor beta chains share one sample of origin, sequenced in a study of beta chain features in type 1 diabetes. General study findings and limits: Among patients with Type 1 diabetes, TCRB CDR3s were moderately but significantly shorter in every one of the four CD4+ subsets.

The study reverse transcribed the entire isolated RNA, so it sequenced expressed TCRB transcripts. Here immunoSEQ multiplex PCR was the method, and the copy in TCRdb shows in-frame clones only, minus some. Of more than 150,000 clones listed, roughly 9% are singletons. Their antigen targets remain unknown. The specimen was central memory CD4+ T cells from blood. All receptors come from a woman in her 30s with type 1 diabetes.

V gene TRBV28 combines with J gene TRBJ1-2; possibly TRBD1 for D (5 bases). V lost 6 bases, J lost 0 bases, and 11 bases lay in between. CDR3 length equals 14 residues. Germline V gene lookup returns CDR1 MDHEN and CDR2 SYDVKM. The CDR3 nucleotides are TGTGCCAGCAGCTCCTCGACAGCTAACTATGGCTACACCTTC. Translated, it gives CASSSSTANYGYTF.

This clone occurred a few times. This sequence joins TRBV5-1 and TRBJ1-1, with D uncertain. V shed 3 bases and J shed 0 bases, with 9 bases lying between them. The CDR3 is 14 amino acids. The V gene's germline CDR1 is SGHRS and CDR2 YFSETQ. CDR3: CASSYQLMNTEAFF. For the CDR3, the DNA is TGCGCCAGCAGCTACCAACTTATGAACACTGAAGCTTTCTTT.

The V and J genes are TRBV28 and TRBJ2-4; 7 bases match TRBD2. With 3 bases clipped from V and 1 base from J, the junction kept 6 bases outside the gene matches. The CDR3 is 16 residues long. The V gene's germline CDR1 is MDHEN and CDR2 SYDVKM. The CDR3, as DNA: TGTGCCAGCAGTTTCCGGGTCGGGGGGGCCAAAAACATTCAGTACTTC. It encodes CASSFRVGGAKNIQYF. The variable domain in full, completed from reference TRBV28 and TRBJ2-4, reads DVKVTQSSRYLVKRTGEKVFLECVQDMDHENMFWYRQDPGLGLRLIYFSYDVKMKEKGDIPEGYSVSREKKERFSLILESASTNQTSMYLCASSFRVGGAKNIQYFGAGTRLSVL.

This clone has a handful of counts. The gene calls are TRBV15 and TRBJ2-7; 10 nucleotides line up with TRBD2. V dropped 5 bases and J dropped 1; count of bases not matched to a gene: 5. Per germline, CDR1 LNHNV and CDR2 YYDKDF (reference sequence). The CDR3 contains 15 residues. CDR3 protein: CATSESSGRSYEQYF. In DNA form, the CDR3 reads TGTGCCACCAGCGAAAGTAGCGGGAGGTCCTACGAGCAGTACTTC.

The chain uses TRBV30 and TRBJ2-3; TRBD2 agrees at 10 bases. This CDR3 is built from 15 residues. Germline CDR1 reads GTSNPN; CDR2 reads SVGIG (reference sequence). V shed 0 bases and J 4 bases; nucleotides not matched to a gene: 4. The CDR3 loop is CAWSVSSGSADTQYF. As DNA, the CDR3 is TGTGCCTGGAGTGTGTCTAGCGGGAGCGCAGATACGCAGTATTTT. Complete variable domain (other parts from reference TRBV30 and TRBJ2-3): SQTIHQWPATLVQPVGSPLSLECTVEGTSNPNLYWYRQAAGRGLQLLFYSVGIGQISSEVPQNLSASRPQDRQFILSSKKLLLSDSGFYLCAWSVSSGSADTQYFGPGTRLTVL.

This clone was counted only a few times. The gene calls are TRBV28 and TRBJ1-5; the D gene is possibly TRBD1 (6 bases). Germline CDR1 is MDHEN and CDR2 is SYDVKM. The CDR3 covers 18 residues. Trimming shortened V by 5 bases and J by 5 bases, and 25 bases separated the two germline ends. The DNA of the CDR3 is TGTGCCAGCAGTCCCCTGGAGTCAGGGGCCAGGGGCTATCAGCCCCAGCATTTT. Residues: CASSPLESGARGYQPQHF.

This chain links TRBV6-5 with TRBJ1-2; the D is unclear. The CDR3 extends over 13 amino acids. V gave up 5 bases and J gave up 4 bases, with 11 bases separating them. CDR1 and CDR2 (germline): MNHEY, SVGAGI. The CDR3 here is CASSRDTLYGYTF. The CDR3 DNA follows: TGTGCCAGCAGTCGCGACACGCTCTATGGCTACACCTTC.

This clone was seen more than once but under ten times. The rearrangement links TRBV6-1 to TRBJ2-1; 9 bases match TRBD1. Germline V gene lookup returns CDR1 MNHNS and CDR2 SASEGT. There are 15 residues in the CDR3. The V gene end was trimmed by 1 base and the J gene end by 4 bases; junction bases not matched to a gene: 2. This chain's CDR3 is CASSEGTGVYNEQFF. CDR3 DNA sequence: TGTGCCAGCAGTGAAGGGACAGGGGTATACAATGAGCAGTTCTTC.

This clone was detected ten times or more. This chain links TRBV7-3 with TRBJ1-2, with 7 bases fitting TRBD1. This CDR3 region has 13 residues. Germline V gene lookup returns CDR1 SGHTA and CDR2 FQGTGA. Trimming removed 3 bases from V and 4 bases from J; junction bases left unmatched: 2. The CDR3: CASSFGTAYGYTF. DNA of the CDR3: TGTGCCAGCAGCTTTGGGACAGCCTATGGCTACACCTTC.